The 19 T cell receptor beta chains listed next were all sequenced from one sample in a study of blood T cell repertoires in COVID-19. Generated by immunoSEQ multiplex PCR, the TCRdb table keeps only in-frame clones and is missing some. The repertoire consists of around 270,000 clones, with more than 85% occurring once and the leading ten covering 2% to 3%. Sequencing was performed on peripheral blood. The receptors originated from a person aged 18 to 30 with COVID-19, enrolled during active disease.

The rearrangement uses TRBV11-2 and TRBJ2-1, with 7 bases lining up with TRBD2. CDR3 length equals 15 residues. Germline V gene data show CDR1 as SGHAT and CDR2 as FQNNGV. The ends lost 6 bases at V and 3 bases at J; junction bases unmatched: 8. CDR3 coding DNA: TGTGCCAGCAGACCTAGCGGTCTGGGCTACAATGAGCAGTTCTTC. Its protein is CASRPSGLGYNEQFF.

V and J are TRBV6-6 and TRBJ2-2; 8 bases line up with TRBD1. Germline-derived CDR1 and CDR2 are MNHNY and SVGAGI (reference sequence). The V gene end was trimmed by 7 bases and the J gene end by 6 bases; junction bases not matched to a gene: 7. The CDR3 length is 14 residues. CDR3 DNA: TGTGCCAGCACGTCAGGGGGCCGGCCCGGGGAGCTGTTTTTT. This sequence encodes CASTSGGRPGELFF.

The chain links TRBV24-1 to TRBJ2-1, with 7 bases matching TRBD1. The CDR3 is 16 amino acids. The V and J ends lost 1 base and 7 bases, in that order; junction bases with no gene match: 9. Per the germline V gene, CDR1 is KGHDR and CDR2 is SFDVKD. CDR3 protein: CATSDFQGIQGNEQFF. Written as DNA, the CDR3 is TGTGCCACCAGTGATTTCCAGGGGATACAGGGGAATGAGCAGTTCTTC.

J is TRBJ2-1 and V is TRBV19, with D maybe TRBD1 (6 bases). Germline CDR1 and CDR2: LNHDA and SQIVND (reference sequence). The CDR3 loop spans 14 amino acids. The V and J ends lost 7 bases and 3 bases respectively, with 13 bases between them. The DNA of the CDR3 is TGTGCCAGTAACACAGGGAATTTCTACAATGAGCAGTTCTTC. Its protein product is CASNTGNFYNEQFF.

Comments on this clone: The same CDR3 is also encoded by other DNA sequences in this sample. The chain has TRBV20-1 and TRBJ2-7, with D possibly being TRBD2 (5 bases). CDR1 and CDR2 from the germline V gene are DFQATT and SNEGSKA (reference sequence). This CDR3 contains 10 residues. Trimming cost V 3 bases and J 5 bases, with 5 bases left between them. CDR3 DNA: TGCAGTGCTAGCGGGGACGAGCAGTACTTC. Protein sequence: CSASGDEQYF.

The CDR3 sequence: CASSEKDRDEQYF. CDR3 nucleotide sequence: TGTGCCAGCAGTGAAAAGGATCGGGACGAGCAGTACTTC. This rearrangement joins TRBV6-1 to TRBJ2-7; D is undetermined. The CDR3 is made up of 13 amino acids. V lost 2 bases to trimming and J lost 5 bases, with 10 bases between them. CDR1 is MNHNS and CDR2 is SASEGT in the germline V gene.

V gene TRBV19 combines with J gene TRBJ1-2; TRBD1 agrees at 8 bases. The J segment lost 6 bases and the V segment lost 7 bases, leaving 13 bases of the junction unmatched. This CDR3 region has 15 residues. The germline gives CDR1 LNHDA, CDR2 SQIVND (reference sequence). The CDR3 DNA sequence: TGTGCCAGTAATTCGGGTACAGGGGGAGTACATGGCTACACCTTC. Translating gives CASNSGTGGVHGYTF. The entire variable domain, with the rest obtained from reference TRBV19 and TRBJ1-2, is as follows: DGGITQSPKYLFRKEGQNVTLSCEQNLNHDAMYWYRQDPGQGLRLIYYSQIVNDFQKGDIAEGYSVSREKKESFPLTVTSAQKNPTAFYLCASNSGTGGVHGYTFGSGTRLTVV.

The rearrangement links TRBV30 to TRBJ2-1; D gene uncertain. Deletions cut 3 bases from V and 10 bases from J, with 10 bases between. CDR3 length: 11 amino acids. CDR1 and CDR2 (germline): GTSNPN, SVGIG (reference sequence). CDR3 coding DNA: TGTGCCTGGAGCTCCACCGGGGAGCAGTTCTTC. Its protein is CAWSSTGEQFF.

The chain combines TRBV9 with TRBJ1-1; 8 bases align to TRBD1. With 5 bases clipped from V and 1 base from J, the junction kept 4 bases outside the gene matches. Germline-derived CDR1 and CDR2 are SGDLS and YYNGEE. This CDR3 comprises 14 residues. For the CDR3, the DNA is TGTGCCAGCAGGAAACAGGGGGGGAACACTGAAGCTTTCTTT. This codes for CASRKQGGNTEAFF.

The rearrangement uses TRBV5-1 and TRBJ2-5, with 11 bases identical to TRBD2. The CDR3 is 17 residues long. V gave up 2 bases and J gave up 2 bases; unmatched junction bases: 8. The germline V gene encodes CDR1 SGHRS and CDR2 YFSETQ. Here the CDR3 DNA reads TGCGCCAGCAGCTTTGTAGCGGGAGGGAATACTCAAGAGACCCAGTACTTC. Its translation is CASSFVAGGNTQETQYF. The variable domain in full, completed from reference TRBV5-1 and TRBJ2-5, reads KAGVTQTPRYLIKTRGQQVTLSCSPISGHRSVSWYQQTPGQGLQFLFEYFSETQRNKGNFPGRFSGRQFSNSRSEMNVSTLELGDSALYLCASSFVAGGNTQETQYFGPGTRLLVL.

In DNA, the CDR3 is TGTGCCAGCAGTGACGGGACAGGGAATGAAAAACTGTTTTTT. This codes for CASSDGTGNEKLFF. V and J are TRBV6-1 and TRBJ1-4; TRBD1 aligns across 9 bases. This CDR3 is built from 14 residues. Germline values: CDR1 MNHNS, CDR2 SASEGT. V shed 3 bases and J 5 bases; nucleotides not matched to a gene: 1.

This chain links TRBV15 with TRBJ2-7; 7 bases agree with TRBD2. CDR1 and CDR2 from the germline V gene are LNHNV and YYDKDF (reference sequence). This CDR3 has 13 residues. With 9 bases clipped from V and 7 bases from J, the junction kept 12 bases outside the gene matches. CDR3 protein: CATEASGKEEQYF. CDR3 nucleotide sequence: TGTGCCACTGAAGCTAGCGGAAAAGAAGAGCAGTACTTC. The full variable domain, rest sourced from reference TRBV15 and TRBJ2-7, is DAMVIQNPRYQVTQFGKPVTLSCSQTLNHNVMYWYQQKSSQAPKLLFHYYDKDFNNEADTPDNFQSRRPNTSFCFLDIRSPGLGDTAMYLCATEASGKEEQYFGPGTRLTVT.

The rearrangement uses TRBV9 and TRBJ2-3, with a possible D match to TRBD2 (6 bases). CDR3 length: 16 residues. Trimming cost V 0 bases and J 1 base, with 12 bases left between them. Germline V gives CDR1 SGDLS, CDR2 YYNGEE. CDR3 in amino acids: CASSVVSSSGTDTQYF. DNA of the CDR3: TGTGCCAGCAGCGTAGTATCGTCTAGCGGCACAGATACGCAGTATTTT. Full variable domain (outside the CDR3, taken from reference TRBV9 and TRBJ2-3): DSGVTQTPKHLITATGQRVTLRCSPRSGDLSVYWYQQSLDQGLQFLIQYYNGEERAKGNILERFSAQQFPDLHSELNLSSLELGDSALYFCASSVVSSSGTDTQYFGPGTRLTVL.

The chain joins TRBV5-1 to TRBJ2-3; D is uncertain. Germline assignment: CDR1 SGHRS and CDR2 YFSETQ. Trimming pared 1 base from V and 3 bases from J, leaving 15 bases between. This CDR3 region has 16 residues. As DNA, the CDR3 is TGCGCCAGCAGCTTGATGGCCGACTTTTTTACAGATACGCAGTATTTT. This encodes CASSLMADFFTDTQYF.

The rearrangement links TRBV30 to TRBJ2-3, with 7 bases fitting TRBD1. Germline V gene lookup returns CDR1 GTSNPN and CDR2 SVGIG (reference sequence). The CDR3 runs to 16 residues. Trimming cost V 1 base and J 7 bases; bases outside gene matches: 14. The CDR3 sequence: CAWSDRQGLDVYTQYF. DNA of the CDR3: TGTGCCTGGAGTGACCGACAGGGATTGGACGTTTATACGCAGTATTTT.

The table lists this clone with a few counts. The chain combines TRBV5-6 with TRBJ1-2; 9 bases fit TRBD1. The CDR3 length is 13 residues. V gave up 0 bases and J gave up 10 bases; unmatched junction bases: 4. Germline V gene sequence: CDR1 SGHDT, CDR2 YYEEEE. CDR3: CASSLATGGDYTF. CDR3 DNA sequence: TGTGCCAGCAGCTTGGCGACAGGGGGTGACTACACCTTC.

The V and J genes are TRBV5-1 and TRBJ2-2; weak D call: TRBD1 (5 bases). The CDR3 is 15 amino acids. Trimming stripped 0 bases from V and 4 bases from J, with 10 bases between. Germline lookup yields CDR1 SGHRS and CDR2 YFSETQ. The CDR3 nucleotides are TGCGCCAGCAGCTTGGTGCAGGGCGCCACCGGGGAGCTGTTTTTT. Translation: CASSLVQGATGELFF.

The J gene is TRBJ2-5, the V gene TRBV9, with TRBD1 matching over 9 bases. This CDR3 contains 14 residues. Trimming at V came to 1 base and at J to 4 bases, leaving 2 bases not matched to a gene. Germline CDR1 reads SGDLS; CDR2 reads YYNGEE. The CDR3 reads CASSVTGGRETQYF. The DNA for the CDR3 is TGTGCCAGCAGCGTAACAGGGGGCCGAGAGACCCAGTACTTC.

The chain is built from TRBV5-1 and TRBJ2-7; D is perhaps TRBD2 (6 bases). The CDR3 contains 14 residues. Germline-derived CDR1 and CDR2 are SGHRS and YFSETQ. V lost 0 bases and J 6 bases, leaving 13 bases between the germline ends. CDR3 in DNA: TGCGCCAGCAGCTTGGACGGTCTGGGGGGCGAGCAGTACTTC. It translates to CASSLDGLGGEQYF. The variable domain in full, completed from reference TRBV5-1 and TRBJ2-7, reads KAGVTQTPRYLIKTRGQQVTLSCSPISGHRSVSWYQQTPGQGLQFLFEYFSETQRNKGNFPGRFSGRQFSNSRSEMNVSTLELGDSALYLCASSLDGLGGEQYFGPGTRLTVT.